Listed here is a single T cell receptor beta chain. The table came from immunoSEQ multiplex PCR; TCRdb's copy has only in-frame clones and leaves some out. The sample comprises 250,000 to 350,000 clones, 65% to 85% of which are singletons, and over 1.1% rests with the top ten. This sample is part of a study of blood T cell repertoires in COVID-19. The sequence was obtained from a human donor with COVID-19, enrolled during active disease. The donor label of this sample is uncertain. Sequenced material: peripheral blood.

CDR3 nucleotide sequence: TGTGCCATCAGTGAGGGGACTAGCGGGATCTCGCCAAATAAGTATTTT. This gives the protein CAISEGTSGISPNKYF. The chain recombines TRBV10-3 with TRBJ2-3, with 13 nucleotides matching TRBD2. The V segment lost 2 bases and the J segment 13 bases; nucleotides outside the gene matches: 12. The CDR3 is made up of 16 amino acids. From germline, CDR1 is ENHRY and CDR2 SYGVKD.